A selection of T cell receptor beta chains follows, all from one sample in a study of neurological immune-mediated disorders. MiXCR was run by TCRdb on the 5' RACE reads, yielding one entry per CDR3 protein. The repertoire has over 25,000 distinct CDR3 sequences, less than 25% of them found once; the top ten carry 25% to 30%. Sequenced sample: CD4+ T cells from blood. The receptors here all came from a man aged 45 to 65 with HTLV-1-associated myelopathy (HAM/TSP). CDR3s include the opening cysteine and the closing phenylalanine or tryptophan. The order of the fields is CDR3 protein, CDR3 DNA, V gene, D gene, J gene, clone size. D genes are given only for firm matches. Expanded clones are given a class, and other clones once, few, many or no size at all.

CASGERVSSYEQYF | TGTGCCAGCGGGGAGAGGGTATCTTCCTACGAGCAGTACTTC | TRBV6-5 | NA | TRBJ2-7 | many
CASSSNRLNYGYTF | TGTGCCAGCAGTTCCAACAGGTTAAACTATGGCTACACCTTC | TRBV27 | NA | TRBJ1-2 | many
CASSQGKVTEAFF | TGTGCCAGCTCACAGGGAAAGGTAACTGAAGCTTTCTTT | TRBV5-8 | NA | TRBJ1-1 | many
CASGGTGRTEAFF | TGTGCCAGCGGTGGCACCGGGAGGACTGAAGCTTTCTTT | TRBV6-2/TRBV6-3 | NA | TRBJ1-1 | few
CSASPTWVIAGESEKLFF | TGCAGTGCTTCCCCAACGTGGGTTATTGCGGGGGAGAGTGAAAAACTGTTTTTT | TRBV20-1 | NA | TRBJ1-4 | many
CSARDRRTSNGYTF | TGCAGTGCTAGAGACCGTCGGACTTCTAATGGCTACACCTTC | TRBV20-1 | NA | TRBJ1-2 | many
CASSPNPGQHVTEAFF | TGCGCCAGCAGCCCAAACCCGGGACAGCACGTCACTGAAGCTTTCTTT | TRBV5-1 | TRBD1 | TRBJ1-1 | many
CASSSTGGYISGANVLTF | TGCGCCAGCAGCTCGACAGGGGGTTATATCTCTGGGGCCAACGTCCTGACTTTC | TRBV5-1 | TRBD1 | TRBJ2-6 | medium-sized
CASSVAPGLLSPLHF | TGCGCCAGCAGCGTGGCCCCGGGACTCCTTTCACCCCTCCACTTT | TRBV10-2 | NA | TRBJ1-6 | many
CASSVGTVVGDTQYF | TGTGCCAGCAGCGTCGGGACAGTGGTAGGAGATACGCAGTATTTT | TRBV9 | TRBD1 | TRBJ2-3 | many
CARGWDQSYEQYF | TGTGCCAGGGGCTGGGACCAGTCCTACGAGCAGTACTTC | TRBV25-1 | NA | TRBJ2-7 | many
CASSPNAASGGYEQYF | TGTGCCAGCTCACCAAACGCCGCTAGCGGCGGTTACGAGCAGTACTTC | TRBV18 | TRBD2 | TRBJ2-7 | many
CASSGTGSSGNTIYF | TGTGCCAGCAGCGGAACAGGGTCCTCTGGAAACACCATATATTTT | TRBV3-1 | NA | TRBJ1-3 | many
CASSLASGQGAFAQYF | TGCGCCAGCAGCTTGGCATCGGGACAGGGTGCGTTCGCGCAGTACTTC | TRBV5-1 | TRBD1 | TRBJ2-7 | few
CASSQHSVPEAFF | TGTGCCAGCAGCCAACACAGTGTACCTGAAGCTTTCTTT | TRBV3-1 | NA | TRBJ1-1 | NA
CASTDRTGNTGELFF | TGCGCCAGCACCGACAGGACGGGCAACACCGGGGAGCTGTTTTTT | TRBV4-1 | NA | TRBJ2-2 | many
CASSFGLVGHEKLFF | TGTGCCAGCAGTTTCGGGTTGGTGGGGCATGAAAAACTGTTTTTT | TRBV12-3/TRBV12-4 | NA | TRBJ1-4 | NA
CSARDPPSNQPQHF | TGCAGTGCTAGAGATCCCCCCAGCAATCAGCCCCAGCATTTT | TRBV20-1 | NA | TRBJ1-5 | NA
CSARRGVTGELFF | TGCAGTGCTAGGCGGGGGGTCACCGGGGAGCTGTTTTTT | TRBV20-1 | TRBD2 | TRBJ2-2 | many
CSARDWSGGESQPQHF | TGCAGTGCTAGAGATTGGTCCGGGGGCGAGAGTCAGCCCCAGCATTTT | TRBV20-1 | NA | TRBJ1-5 | many
CSASPTGQGVAEKLFF | TGCAGTGCTAGTCCCACCGGGCAGGGAGTGGCTGAAAAACTGTTTTTT | TRBV20-1 | NA | TRBJ1-4 | many
CSAISPSGRTDTQYF | TGCAGTGCTATCTCCCCAAGCGGGAGAACAGATACGCAGTATTTT | TRBV20-1 | TRBD2 | TRBJ2-3 | many
CANSSLDYGSGELFF | TGTGCCAACAGCAGCTTAGATTACGGTAGCGGGGAGCTGTTTTTT | TRBV7-6 | NA | TRBJ2-2 | NA
CASSPETGVYSNQPQHF | TGTGCCAGCTCACCAGAGACAGGGGTGTACAGCAATCAGCCCCAGCATTTT | TRBV18 | TRBD1 | TRBJ1-5 | many
CASSYDVSSTWSSGNTIYF | TGTGCCAGCAGTTACGACGTCAGCTCTACTTGGAGCTCTGGAAACACCATATATTTT | TRBV6-6 | NA | TRBJ1-3 | many
CSARPYYEQYF | TGCAGTGCTAGACCCTACTACGAGCAGTACTTC | TRBV20-1 | NA | TRBJ2-7 | many
CSAGGGGLTSSTDTQYF | TGCAGTGCCGGGGGCGGGGGCCTTACTTCTAGCACAGATACGCAGTATTTT | TRBV20-1 | NA | TRBJ2-3 | many
CSVQGQGGTEAFF | TGCAGCGTTCAGGGACAGGGGGGCACTGAAGCTTTCTTT | TRBV29-1 | TRBD1 | TRBJ1-1 | NA
CASSQVGSNQPQHF | TGTGCCAGCAGCCAAGTAGGGTCCAACCAGCCCCAGCATTTT | TRBV3-1 | NA | TRBJ1-5 | many
CASSVGGLYEQYF | TGTGCCAGCAGCGTTGGGGGCTTGTACGAGCAGTACTTC | TRBV6-1 | NA | TRBJ2-7 | many
CASSRDREHGYTF | TGTGCCAGCAGCCGGGACAGGGAACATGGCTACACCTTC | TRBV2 | TRBD1 | TRBJ1-2 | many
CASSLGYGPYSNQPQHF | TGCGCCAGCAGCTTGGGCTACGGCCCCTATAGCAATCAGCCCCAGCATTTT | TRBV5-1 | NA | TRBJ1-5 | many
CASSLAAGASETQYF | TGCGCCAGCAGCTTGGCGGCGGGGGCCTCAGAAACGCAGTATTTT | TRBV5-1 | NA | TRBJ2-3 | NA
CASSRTGQANSYEQYF | TGTGCCAGCAGCCGGACGGGACAGGCGAACTCCTACGAGCAGTACTTC | TRBV12-3/TRBV12-4 | TRBD1 | TRBJ2-7 | many
CASSFLGQTRTSYEQYF | TGTGCCAGCAGTTTCCTCGGACAGACCCGGACTTCCTACGAGCAGTACTTC | TRBV28 | NA | TRBJ2-7 | few